This TCR beta chain was identified during a study of CD8+CD57+ T cells in acquired aplastic anemia. Germline CDR1 SEHNR, CDR2 FQNEAQ (reference sequence). V was trimmed by 2 bases and J by 7 bases, leaving 9 bases between them. CDR3 length equals 13 residues. The study profiled TCR beta VDJ and CDR3 using genomic DNA as template. TCRdb recomputed calls from the reads with MiXCR, one row per CDR3 protein. The table includes 33,000 or so distinct CDR3 sequences, 75% to 85% detected once. The specimen sequenced was sorted CD4+, CD8+, or CD8+CD57+ T cells (not recorded which) from PBMCs. The source of this sequence is a human donor in good health, serving as a control. The J gene is TRBJ1-5, the V gene TRBV7-9; D possibly corresponds to TRBD1 (5 bases). The CDR3 coding sequence is TGTGCCAGCAGCTTAATGGGGGACCAGCCCCAGCATTTT. It translates to CASSLMGDQPQHF.